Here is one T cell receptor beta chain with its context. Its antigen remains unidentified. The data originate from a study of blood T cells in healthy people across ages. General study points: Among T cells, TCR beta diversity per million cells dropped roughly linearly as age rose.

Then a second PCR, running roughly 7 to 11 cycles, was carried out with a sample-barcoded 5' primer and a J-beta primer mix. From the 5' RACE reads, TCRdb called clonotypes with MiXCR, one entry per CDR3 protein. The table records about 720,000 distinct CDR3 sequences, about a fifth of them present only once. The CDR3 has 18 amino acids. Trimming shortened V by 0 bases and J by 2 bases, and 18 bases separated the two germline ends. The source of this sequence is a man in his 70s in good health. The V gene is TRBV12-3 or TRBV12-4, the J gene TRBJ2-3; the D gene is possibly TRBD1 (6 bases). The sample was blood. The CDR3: CASSLASVTGGYTDTQYF. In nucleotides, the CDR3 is TGTGCCAGCAGTTTAGCGTCCGTGACAGGAGGTTACACAGATACGCAGTATTTT.